This TCR beta chain appears in the sequencing data of a study of vaccination and CD4 T cells after COVID-19. Study background: Six males and four females, two Hispanic, made up the convalescents. The cells in question were stimulated using overlapping spike peptides derived from SARS-CoV-2, HCoV-NL63, HCoV-OC43 and HCoV-229E.

The sample holds a few counts of this clonotype. Its target is not known. Sequence data for DNA of cultured CD4+ T cells were generated by the Oncomine TCR Beta short-read assay. Genomic DNA extraction was carried out from cultured CD4+ T cells. Using its own MiXCR run on the PCR reads, TCRdb lists one record per CDR3 protein. This sample carries almost 7,500 distinct CDR3 sequences, around 70% of them seen once, and the ten largest clones take roughly a sixth. Treatment meaning: approximately nine-day PBMC culture with coronavirus spike peptide pools or control peptides (ViraFEST assay). Days 3 and 7 saw half the medium swapped for fresh IL-2 medium. CDR3 size: 16 residues. Trimming shortened V by 5 bases and J by 5 bases, and 21 bases separated the two germline ends. Germline CDR1 SEHNR, CDR2 FQNEAQ (reference sequence).

Sequencing was performed on CD4+ T cells from blood, cultured in vitro. The gene calls are TRBV7-9 and TRBJ1-2; D is perhaps TRBD1 (5 bases). The TCR sequence derives from a human donor who had recovered from COVID-19. CDR3 sequence (DNA): TGTGCCAGCAGCCGTTCAAGGTACGGGACGGAGTATGGCTACACCTTC. Translating gives CASSRSRYGTEYGYTF.